Below, 30 T cell receptor beta chains from the same sample are listed, as sequenced in a study of blood T cell repertoires in COVID-19 (dated by TCRdb to 2018 to 2020). The library relied on the immunoSEQ multiplex PCR assay. Here the immuneACCESS table is served through TCRdb, limited to in-frame sequences with V and J called. Missing clones are a known gap in these copies; in checked studies unresolved V genes cover under half, and the rest lacks a known reason. For this sample the table gives 250,000 to 300,000 clones, of which approximately 90% were detected only once. The top ten clonotypes cover 2.3% of the sample. The sample taken for sequencing was PBMCs or T cells enriched from blood (not recorded which). The receptors here all came from a woman aged 40 to 55 with acute COVID-19.

V and J are TRBV11-3 and TRBJ2-1, with D maybe TRBD1 (6 bases). This CDR3 is built from 11 residues. Deletions cut 5 bases from V and 12 bases from J, with 11 bases between. Germline CDR1 is SGHNT and CDR2 is YENEEA. This CDR3 is CASSQGRGQFF. Written as DNA, the CDR3 is TGTGCCAGCAGCCAAGGCAGGGGGCAGTTCTTC.

This chain connects TRBV2 to TRBJ2-1; D may be TRBD2 (6 bases). V lost 7 bases and J 0 bases, leaving 13 bases between the germline ends. The CDR3 sequence is 15 residues long. The germline CDR1 and CDR2 sequences are SNHLY and FYNNEI. The CDR3 DNA reads TGTGCCAGCAAGACGGGGGTCAGCTCCTACAATGAGCAGTTCTTC. As protein: CASKTGVSSYNEQFF. Combining the CDR3 with reference TRBV2 and TRBJ2-1 gives the whole variable domain EPEVTQTPSHQVTQMGQEVILRCVPISNHLYFYWYRQILGQKVEFLVSFYNNEISEKSEIFDDQFSVERPDGSNFTLKIRSTKLEDSAMYFCASKTGVSSYNEQFFGPGTRLTVL.

Concerning this clone itself: This sample also contains other DNA sequences that code for the same CDR3. The V gene is TRBV30, the J gene TRBJ2-5; D is uncertain. The CDR3 is 11 residues long. CDR1 GTSNPN and CDR2 SVGIG come from the germline V gene (reference sequence). With 3 bases removed from V and 2 bases from J, the gap between germline ends came to 4 bases. The DNA for the CDR3 is TGTGCCTGGAGCGTACAAGAGACCCAGTACTTC. Its protein is CAWSVQETQYF.

The rearrangement links TRBV28 to TRBJ2-7; D perhaps matches TRBD2 (5 bases). The V end lost 8 bases, the J end lost 0 bases, and 14 bases lay between the germline ends. The CDR3 is 14 residues long. Per the germline V gene, CDR1 is MDHEN and CDR2 is SYDVKM. In nucleotides, the CDR3 is TGTGCCAGCGAAGGGCGGGTTACCTCCTACGAGCAGTACTTC. The encoded protein is CASEGRVTSYEQYF.

The sample holds one count of this clone. The chain joins TRBV6-5 to TRBJ2-7; the D gene is possibly TRBD1 (6 bases). V dropped 6 bases and J dropped 5 bases, with 17 bases sitting between them. The CDR3 extends over 14 amino acids. In germline, CDR1 is MNHEY, CDR2 SVGAGI. The CDR3 DNA reads TGTGCCAGCAGCCGAGACAGGAATTCTCACGAGCAGTACTTC. This codes for CASSRDRNSHEQYF.

The rearrangement uses TRBV29-1 and TRBJ1-5, with D hard to call. The CDR3 contains 13 residues. The germline CDR1 and CDR2 sequences are SQVTM and ANQGSEA. V shed 6 bases and J shed 3 bases, with 12 bases lying between them. In nucleotides, the CDR3 is TGCAGCGTAATTGGGCAGTCCAATCAGCCCCAGCATTTT. This translates into CSVIGQSNQPQHF. Together with reference TRBV29-1 and TRBJ1-5, the CDR3 gives the full variable domain: SAVISQKPSRDICQRGTSLTIQCQVDSQVTMMFWYRQQPGQSLTLIATANQGSEATYESGFVIDKFPISRPNLTFSTLTVSNMSPEDSSIYLCSVIGQSNQPQHFGDGTRLSIL.

The chain has TRBV19 and TRBJ1-1; 7 nucleotides agree with TRBD1. V shed 7 bases, J shed 0 bases, and the junction held 8 bases outside the gene matches. The CDR3 runs to 15 residues. CDR1 and CDR2 (germline): LNHDA, SQIVND (reference sequence). For the CDR3, the DNA is TGTGCCAGTACCACAGGGGTGTCCATGAACACTGAAGCTTTCTTT. It is translated as CASTTGVSMNTEAFF. Supplemented by reference TRBV19 and TRBJ1-1, the full variable domain reads DGGITQSPKYLFRKEGQNVTLSCEQNLNHDAMYWYRQDPGQGLRLIYYSQIVNDFQKGDIAEGYSVSREKKESFPLTVTSAQKNPTAFYLCASTTGVSMNTEAFFGQGTRLTVV.

The chain is built from TRBV5-4 and TRBJ2-2, with no clear D. V was pared by 3 bases and J by 4 bases, with 13 bases between. The CDR3 contains 15 residues. Looked up from germline, CDR1 is SGHNT and CDR2 is YYREEE (reference sequence). CDR3 bases: TGTGCCAGCAGCTCGTCAAATAGCCGCACCGGGGAGCTGTTTTTT. Its translation is CASSSSNSRTGELFF.

The rearrangement uses TRBV6-5 and TRBJ1-2, with D tentatively TRBD1 (5 bases). Trimming took off 5 bases at V and 4 bases at J, with 14 bases between the two ends. Looked up from germline, CDR1 is MNHEY and CDR2 is SVGAGI. This CDR3 comprises 14 residues. The CDR3 here is CASSHRTDGYGYTF. The CDR3 region has the DNA TGTGCCAGCAGTCACAGGACCGACGGCTATGGCTACACCTTC.

The chain has TRBV7-9 and TRBJ1-4; D perhaps matches TRBD1 (6 bases). V gave up 3 bases and J gave up 3 bases, with 17 bases separating them. The germline V gene encodes CDR1 SEHNR and CDR2 FQNEAQ (reference sequence). The CDR3 has 17 residues. CDR3 nucleotide sequence: TGTGCCAGCAGCTTGGCTCGCGGGGGGGCGGCTAATGAAAAACTGTTTTTT. Protein: CASSLARGGAANEKLFF.

This CDR3 is CSVGGRADEKLFF. In nucleotides, the CDR3 is TGCAGCGTTGGGGGCAGGGCTGATGAAAAACTGTTTTTT. The V gene is TRBV29-1, the J gene TRBJ1-4; a possible D gene is TRBD1 (5 bases). The CDR3 spans 13 residues. CDR1 is SQVTM, CDR2 ANQGSEA, per germline. The V gene lost 4 bases and the J gene lost 6 bases, with 12 bases spanning the gap.

This sequence joins TRBV18 and TRBJ1-1; D perhaps matches TRBD1 (6 bases). The V end was cut by 2 bases, the J end by 3 bases, with 10 bases between. Germline-derived CDR1 and CDR2 are KGHSH and LQKENI. The CDR3 is 14 residues long. CDR3 amino acids: CASSPNRVDTEAFF. CDR3 bases: TGTGCCAGCTCACCAAACAGGGTGGACACTGAAGCTTTCTTT.

This clone has a single count. The chain employs TRBV28 and TRBJ1-2; D unresolved. The germline V gene encodes CDR1 MDHEN and CDR2 SYDVKM. The CDR3 is 12 amino acids. The V and J ends lost 8 bases and 8 bases respectively, with 15 bases between them. Written as DNA, the CDR3 is TGTGCCAGCGCAAACAGTCTATACGGCTACACCTTC. Protein: CASANSLYGYTF.

This chain uses TRBV18 with TRBJ2-7, with D possibly being TRBD1 (5 bases). CDR1 and CDR2 (germline): KGHSH, LQKENI. The CDR3 totals 14 residues. Between the trimmed V and J ends, which lost 3 bases and 2 bases, there was a span of 11 bases. CDR3 in DNA: TGTGCCAGCTCACCGGTATCAGGGACCTACGAGCAGTACTTC. Its protein product is CASSPVSGTYEQYF.

This chain uses TRBV27 with TRBJ2-1; TRBD1 matches at 9 bases. This CDR3 is built from 16 residues. Germline CDR1 reads MNHEY; CDR2 reads SMNVEV (reference sequence). The J segment lost 5 bases and the V segment lost 4 bases, leaving 9 bases of the junction unmatched. DNA for the CDR3: TGTGCCAGCAGTTCCATCCGGGACAGGGTTCACAATGAGCAGTTCTTC. Its protein product is CASSSIRDRVHNEQFF.

This chain connects TRBV29-1 to TRBJ1-1; no clear D. Per germline, CDR1 SQVTM and CDR2 ANQGSEA. With 3 bases removed from V and 4 bases from J, the gap between germline ends came to 12 bases. CDR3 length: 13 residues. In DNA, the CDR3 is TGCAGCGTTGACGAGGGCGTGGGCACTGAAGCTTTCTTT. It specifies CSVDEGVGTEAFF.

This clone has a single count. J is TRBJ2-1 and V is TRBV19; TRBD2 might be the D (7 bases). The germline V and J ends were trimmed by 5 bases and 2 bases, with 19 bases remaining between them. The CDR3 runs to 17 residues. CDR1 and CDR2 from the germline V gene are LNHDA and SQIVND (reference sequence). The CDR3 nucleotides read TGTGCCAGTAGTCCAAAGGGGGGGGGAATCCCCTACAATGAGCAGTTCTTC. Protein: CASSPKGGGIPYNEQFF.

V usage is TRBV4-1 and J usage is TRBJ2-2; 11 bases fit TRBD2. V lost 2 bases to trimming and J lost 5 bases; unmatched junction nucleotides: 7. CDR3 size: 17 residues. Germline V gene sequence: CDR1 MGHRA, CDR2 YSYEKL. CDR3 nucleotide sequence: TGCGCCAGCAGCCAATCTGGGACTAGCGGACCAACCGGGGAGCTGTTTTTT. Its translation is CASSQSGTSGPTGELFF.

This clone was observed a few times. This CDR3 is CASSYGTGGGRNNEQFF. CDR3 nucleotides: TGTGCCAGCAGCTACGGGACAGGGGGCGGGCGTAACAATGAGCAGTTCTTC. The genes are TRBV7-2 and TRBJ2-1; 12 nucleotides align to TRBD1. J gave up 5 bases and V 4 bases, and 9 bases lay outside the gene matches. The CDR3 is made up of 17 amino acids. Germline V gives CDR1 SGHTA, CDR2 FQGNSA.

This chain connects TRBV30 to TRBJ2-7; a possible D gene is TRBD2 (5 bases). CDR1 GTSNPN and CDR2 SVGIG come from the germline V gene (reference sequence). This CDR3 has 14 residues. Trimming took off 1 base at V and 2 bases at J, with 12 bases between the two ends. CDR3 in DNA: TGTGCCTGGAGTGGAGGGAAAAGTCCCTACGAGCAGTACTTC. Residues: CAWSGGKSPYEQYF.

The chain recombines TRBV7-2 with TRBJ1-1; tentative D call: TRBD1 (5 bases). Trimming took off 3 bases at V and 5 bases at J, with 13 bases between the two ends. The length of the CDR3 is 14 residues. Germline CDR1 SGHTA, CDR2 FQGNSA. CDR3 protein: CASSLGGVGTEAFF. DNA for the CDR3: TGTGCCAGCAGCTTGGGGGGTGTCGGGACTGAAGCTTTCTTT.

V is TRBV19 and J is TRBJ2-7; tentative D call: TRBD2 (5 bases). The CDR3 has 14 residues. Trimming took 4 bases from V and 3 from J, leaving 13 bases between them. Germline CDR1 reads LNHDA; CDR2 reads SQIVND (reference sequence). The DNA for the CDR3 is TGTGCCAGTAGTAGGACTTCAACGGACTACGAGCAGTACTTC. It yields the protein CASSRTSTDYEQYF.

The chain uses TRBV5-1 and TRBJ2-5; a possible D gene is TRBD1 (6 bases). Germline V gives CDR1 SGHRS, CDR2 YFSETQ. V lost 3 bases and J 5 bases, leaving 14 bases between the germline ends. This CDR3 contains 14 residues. CDR3 in amino acids: CASSSDDRSETQYF. Here the CDR3 DNA reads TGCGCCAGCAGCTCTGATGACAGGTCGGAGACCCAGTACTTC.

The rearrangement uses TRBV11-1 and TRBJ2-5; 8 bases agree with TRBD2. J lost 2 bases, V lost 1 base, and 3 bases had no gene match. In germline, CDR1 is SGHAT, CDR2 FQDESV (reference sequence). CDR3 length equals 15 residues. CDR3 in DNA: TGTGCCAGCAGCTTAGTCGGGAGGGGGCAAGAGACCCAGTACTTC. It codes for CASSLVGRGQETQYF.

This chain joins TRBV19 and TRBJ2-7; 9 nucleotides match TRBD1. Losses at the gene ends were 4 bases for V and 3 bases for J; bases not matched to a gene: 10. This CDR3 has 16 amino acids. CDR1 is LNHDA and CDR2 is SQIVND in the germline V gene (reference sequence). The CDR3 loop reads CASSNPSGQGVYEQYF. Written as DNA, the CDR3 is TGTGCCAGTAGTAATCCTTCGGGACAGGGTGTCTACGAGCAGTACTTC.

The rearrangement uses TRBV5-1 and TRBJ2-7, with D possibly being TRBD2 (5 bases). Germline loops: CDR1 SGHRS, CDR2 YFSETQ. This CDR3 comprises 15 residues. With 0 bases removed from V and 0 bases from J, the gap between germline ends came to 10 bases. Here the CDR3 reads CASSLEEGGSYEQYF. CDR3 nucleotide sequence: TGCGCCAGCAGCTTGGAAGAGGGCGGCTCCTACGAGCAGTACTTC.

This clone was recorded only once. The chain is built from TRBV18 and TRBJ1-2, with 7 nucleotides matching TRBD1. Germline V gives CDR1 KGHSH, CDR2 LQKENI. Trimming removed 4 bases from V and 10 bases from J; junction bases left unmatched: 6. The CDR3 spans 12 residues. The CDR3, as DNA: TGTGCCAGCTCACGGGACAGAAATGCCTACACCTTC. Translation: CASSRDRNAYTF.

J is TRBJ2-7 and V is TRBV11-3; possible D gene TRBD1, 5 bases. Trimming shortened V by 5 bases and J by 3 bases, and 20 bases separated the two germline ends. The length of the CDR3 is 16 residues. In germline, CDR1 is SGHNT, CDR2 YENEEA. The CDR3 here is CASSRWMAGSNYEQYF. The CDR3 bases are TGTGCCAGCAGCCGATGGATGGCAGGGTCTAACTACGAGCAGTACTTC.

The sample holds one count of this clone. The chain is built from TRBV2 and TRBJ2-5; TRBD2 matches 11 bases. The V segment lost 6 bases and the J segment 5 bases; nucleotides outside the gene matches: 5. Germline V gene sequence: CDR1 SNHLY, CDR2 FYNNEI. The CDR3 spans 14 residues. This CDR3 reads CASRTLAGAETQYF. DNA for the CDR3: TGTGCCAGCAGGACACTAGCGGGGGCGGAGACCCAGTACTTC.

On this clone itself: The same CDR3 is also encoded by other DNA sequences in this sample. V is TRBV5-1 and J is TRBJ2-7, with no clear D. With 0 bases removed from V and 1 base from J, the gap between germline ends came to 8 bases. The germline V gene encodes CDR1 SGHRS and CDR2 YFSETQ. CDR3 length equals 14 residues. The CDR3, as DNA: TGCGCCAGCAGCTTGGGTGGCAGTTCCTACGAGCAGTACTTC. This codes for CASSLGGSSYEQYF.